The 12 T cell receptor beta chains below come from one sample, sequenced in a study of blood T cell repertoires in COVID-19. Only in-frame clones appear in the TCRdb table, and some are missing; sequencing was by immunoSEQ multiplex PCR. The sample shows hundreds of thousands of clones, approximately 89% of them seen only once. Sequences were obtained from PBMCs or T cells enriched from blood (not recorded which). These receptor sequences come from a woman aged 40 to 50 who had recovered from COVID-19.

CDR3 residues: CASSRTGSNQPQHF. The CDR3 region has the DNA TGTGCCAGCAGCCGGACAGGGTCCAATCAGCCCCAGCATTTT. J is TRBJ1-5 and V is TRBV7-2, with 8 nucleotides matching TRBD1. CDR1 and CDR2 from the germline V gene are SGHTA and FQGNSA. With V trimmed by 5 bases and J by 3 bases, 3 bases remained unmatched. The length of the CDR3 is 14 residues.

The gene calls are TRBV28 and TRBJ1-1; possible D gene TRBD1, 5 bases. With 7 bases removed from V and 1 base from J, the gap between germline ends came to 13 bases. CDR1 MDHEN and CDR2 SYDVKM come from the germline V gene. The CDR3 covers 14 residues. The CDR3 loop is CASNIRGGNTEAFF. CDR3 nucleotides: TGTGCCAGCAATATACGGGGGGGGAACACTGAAGCTTTCTTT.

In the case of this clone: Other DNA sequences in the sample encode the same CDR3. The chain combines TRBV7-3 with TRBJ2-1; weak D call: TRBD2 (6 bases). Germline CDR1 is SGHTA and CDR2 is FQGTGA. The CDR3 loop spans 14 amino acids. Trimming stripped 2 bases from V and 4 bases from J, with 9 bases between. CDR3 coding DNA: TGTGCCAGCAGCTTAGCGGGGCGTTACAATGAGCAGTTCTTC. Protein: CASSLAGRYNEQFF.

This CDR3 is CASSPSGQGSQGYTF. The CDR3 bases are TGTGCCAGCAGTCCCTCGGGACAGGGCTCACAAGGCTACACCTTC. The chain joins TRBV6-5 to TRBJ1-2; TRBD1 matches 9 bases. CDR3 length: 15 residues. Germline CDR1 MNHEY, CDR2 SVGAGI. V was clipped by 5 bases and J by 8 bases; unmatched bases: 12.

This chain uses TRBV7-8 with TRBJ1-1; D not resolved. This CDR3 contains 17 residues. CDR1 SGHVS and CDR2 FQNEAQ come from the germline V gene. V was trimmed by 1 base and J by 0 bases, leaving 15 bases between them. The CDR3 region has the DNA TGTGCCAGCAGCTTAGGTCCGGGGATTCCCTTGAACACTGAAGCTTTCTTT. This sequence encodes CASSLGPGIPLNTEAFF. The complete variable domain, with remaining parts taken from reference TRBV7-8 and TRBJ1-1, reads GAGVSQSPRYKVAKRGQDVALRCDPISGHVSLFWYQQALGQGPEFLTYFQNEAQLDKSGLPSDRFFAERPEGSVSTLKIQRTQQEDSAVYLCASSLGPGIPLNTEAFFGQGTRLTVV.

This clone has just a few counts. V gene TRBV27 combines with J gene TRBJ2-7; 13 nucleotides agree with TRBD2. CDR3 length equals 16 residues. J lost 2 bases, V lost 6 bases, and 7 bases had no gene match. Germline-derived CDR1 and CDR2 are MNHEY and SMNVEV (reference sequence). The CDR3 protein is CASSKTGTSGAYEQYF. The DNA for the CDR3 is TGTGCCAGCAGCAAGACCGGGACTAGCGGGGCCTACGAGCAGTACTTC.

This clone was seen just once. The chain has TRBV29-1 and TRBJ2-3; D perhaps matches TRBD2 (6 bases). Germline V gives CDR1 SQVTM, CDR2 ANQGSEA. This CDR3 region has 15 residues. Trimming took 0 bases from V and 3 from J, leaving 13 bases between them. The CDR3 coding sequence is TGCAGCGTTGAAGAGAGTCGGAGGGGAACAGATACGCAGTATTTT. Its translation: CSVEESRRGTDTQYF.

This chain links TRBV10-1 with TRBJ1-2; D gene unclear. V gave up 0 bases and J gave up 7 bases, with 27 bases separating them. The CDR3 is 19 amino acids. Per the germline V gene, CDR1 is WNHNN and CDR2 is SYGVQD (reference sequence). CDR3 sequence: CASSESCIISDFFSFGYTF. The DNA for the CDR3 is TGCGCCAGCAGTGAGTCTTGTATTATCTCGGACTTTTTTAGTTTTGGCTACACCTTC.

This chain uses TRBV7-2 with TRBJ2-7; 7 bases match TRBD1. This CDR3 has 13 residues. The ends lost 4 bases at V and 3 bases at J; junction bases unmatched: 3. Germline V gene lookup returns CDR1 SGHTA and CDR2 FQGNSA. The CDR3 DNA sequence: TGTGCCAGCAGCTCCCGGACAGGCTACGAGCAGTACTTC. This translates into CASSSRTGYEQYF.

The chain couples TRBV7-2 to TRBJ2-3; D gene uncertain. CDR3 length: 12 amino acids. Germline V CDR1 and CDR2: SGHTA, FQGNSA. V was shortened by 5 bases and J by 8 bases, with 11 bases between the two germline ends. The CDR3 nucleotides are TGTGCCAGCAGCCCTCAGGTCCCTACGCAGTATTTT. Translating gives CASSPQVPTQYF.

The chain is built from TRBV24-1 and TRBJ2-7, with 8 bases aligning to TRBD2. Per germline, CDR1 KGHDR and CDR2 SFDVKD. The V gene end was trimmed by 2 bases and the J gene end by 4 bases; junction bases not matched to a gene: 3. The length of the CDR3 is 14 residues. The CDR3 protein is CATSDSGTSYEQYF. CDR3 sequence (DNA): TGTGCCACCAGTGATTCCGGGACTAGTTACGAGCAGTACTTC.

This clone showed up just a few times. The CDR3 DNA sequence: TGTGCCAGCAGCTTGGGATCGAGCGGTATCGTCGACGAGCAGTACTTC. Residues: CASSLGSSGIVDEQYF. The rearrangement joins TRBV5-4 to TRBJ2-7, with D maybe TRBD2 (5 bases). The CDR3 has 16 amino acids. Trimming took off 0 bases at V and 5 bases at J, with 18 bases between the two ends. The germline V gene has CDR1 SGHNT and CDR2 YYREEE (reference sequence). The complete variable domain, with remaining parts taken from reference TRBV5-4 and TRBJ2-7, reads ETGVTQSPTHLIKTRGQQVTLRCSSQSGHNTVSWYQQALGQGPQFIFQYYREEENGRGNFPPRFSGLQFPNYSSELNVNALELDDSALYLCASSLGSSGIVDEQYFGPGTRLTVT.